The next 25 T cell receptor beta chains were all read from a single sample in a study of shared clonotypes between healthy human individuals. Naive CD8 cells, CD45RO-negative and positively selected for CCR7, excluded terminally differentiated effector memory CD45RA+ cells. TCRdb's table, derived via immunoSEQ multiplex PCR, lists solely in-frame clones and lacks some. The data show millions of clones, with under 95% seen just once and about 1.8% held by the top ten. Sequenced: naive CD8+ T cells from PBMCs. All receptors come from a man younger than 35 in good health. Some clones in this sample may be carry-over from other donors' samples.

This CDR3 reads CASSLLLSTGAEQYF. For the CDR3, the DNA is TGTGCCAGCAGCTTACTTCTCTCCACCGGGGCCGAGCAGTACTTC. The chain uses TRBV7-2 and TRBJ2-7; D is perhaps TRBD1 or TRBD2 (5 bases each). This CDR3 contains 15 residues. Germline V lookup: CDR1 SGHTA, CDR2 FQGNSA. The V gene lost 2 bases and the J gene lost 6 bases, with 17 bases spanning the gap.

This sequence joins TRBV27 and TRBJ1-4, with TRBD1 matching 9 bases. In germline, CDR1 is MNHEY, CDR2 SMNVEV (reference sequence). The CDR3 is made up of 18 amino acids. With 7 bases clipped from V and 3 bases from J, the junction kept 15 bases outside the gene matches. The CDR3 loop is CASKTTGTGLYSNEKLFF. The CDR3 region has the DNA TGTGCCAGCAAAACAACCGGGACAGGGCTATATTCTAATGAAAAACTGTTTTTT.

The rearrangement links TRBV5-8 to TRBJ1-3; TRBD1 agrees at 8 bases. This CDR3 spans 16 amino acids. Germline V gene data show CDR1 as SGHTS and CDR2 as YDEGEE. The ends lost 0 bases at V and 6 bases at J; junction bases unmatched: 8. The CDR3 DNA reads as TGTGCCAGCAGCTTGGTGCAGGGGGCGCCCGAAAACACCATATATTTT. Protein product: CASSLVQGAPENTIYF.

This rearrangement joins TRBV5-5 to TRBJ2-7; possible D gene TRBD1, 6 bases. Germline V gene sequence: CDR1 SGHKS, CDR2 YYEKEE (reference sequence). V dropped 1 base and J dropped 7 bases, with 18 bases sitting between them. The CDR3 spans 15 residues. Written as DNA, the CDR3 is TGTGCCAGCAGCTTGACTTGGCAGGGGCTGGGTGAGCAGTACTTC. Protein product: CASSLTWQGLGEQYF.

The chain has TRBV18 and TRBJ1-2; 9 bases match TRBD1. After removal of 0 bases from V and 4 bases from J, the junction contained 9 bases not matched to a gene. CDR1 is KGHSH, CDR2 LQKENI, per germline. This CDR3 comprises 17 residues. CDR3 coding DNA: TGTGCCAGCTCACCACCGGGACAGGGAATACCGGGCTATGGCTACACCTTC. Translation gives CASSPPGQGIPGYGYTF. Full variable domain (rest looked up from reference TRBV18 and TRBJ1-2): NAGVMQNPRHLVRRRGQEARLRCSPMKGHSHVYWYRQLPEEGLKFMVYLQKENIIDESGMPKERFSAEFPKEGPSILRIQQVVRGDSAAYFCASSPPGQGIPGYGYTFGSGTRLTVV.

The rearrangement uses TRBV5-6 and TRBJ2-6; no definite D call. The germline V and J ends were trimmed by 7 bases and 1 base, with 9 bases remaining between them. The CDR3 is made up of 14 amino acids. Germline V gene lookup returns CDR1 SGHDT and CDR2 YYEEEE. CDR3 amino acids: CASLTGSGANVLTF. The DNA of the CDR3 is TGTGCCAGCTTAACTGGATCTGGGGCCAACGTCCTGACTTTC.

The V and J genes are TRBV15 and TRBJ2-7; TRBD2 might be the D (5 bases). Germline V gene data show CDR1 as LNHNV and CDR2 as YYDKDF (reference sequence). This CDR3 is built from 15 residues. V lost 1 base to trimming and J lost 2 bases, with 12 bases between them. For the CDR3, the DNA is TGTGCCACCAGCAGAGCCACTGGGAGTACCTACGAGCAGTACTTC. It translates to CATSRATGSTYEQYF.

This rearrangement joins TRBV5-1 to TRBJ2-4; 8 nucleotides agree with TRBD2. The CDR3 runs to 17 residues. V dropped 0 bases and J dropped 5; count of bases not matched to a gene: 10. Germline V gives CDR1 SGHRS, CDR2 YFSETQ. CDR3 sequence: CASSLDVPGGPENIQYF. CDR3 coding DNA: TGCGCCAGCAGCTTGGATGTACCGGGAGGGCCGGAAAACATTCAGTACTTC.

V and J are TRBV4-1 and TRBJ1-2; D possibly corresponds to TRBD1 (6 bases). V dropped 0 bases and J dropped 4 bases, with 12 bases sitting between them. The CDR3 loop spans 15 amino acids. Germline assignment: CDR1 MGHRA and CDR2 YSYEKL. CDR3 sequence reads: CASSQEPGTSYGYTF. The CDR3 DNA reads TGCGCCAGCAGCCAAGAACCAGGGACAAGCTATGGCTACACCTTC.

This chain links TRBV2 with TRBJ2-1, with unresolved D. This CDR3 is 13 amino acids long. CDR1 and CDR2 from the germline V gene are SNHLY and FYNNEI. Trimming stripped 6 bases from V and 1 base from J, with 7 bases between. The CDR3 bases are TGTGCCAGCAGCGACGGGTCCTACAATGAGCAGTTCTTC. This codes for CASSDGSYNEQFF.

This clone appeared a single time. The chain is built from TRBV7-2 and TRBJ2-1, with D perhaps matching TRBD2 (5 bases). This CDR3 has 17 residues. Deletions cut 5 bases from V and 3 bases from J, with 20 bases between. Germline V CDR1 and CDR2: SGHTA, FQGNSA. The CDR3 DNA follows: TGTGCCAGCAGCCCGCCACTGACCGGGGAGAGCTACAATGAGCAGTTCTTC. Amino acid sequence: CASSPPLTGESYNEQFF.

The V gene is TRBV4-3, the J gene TRBJ1-4; perhaps TRBD1 as D (5 bases). CDR1 LGHNA and CDR2 YSLEER come from the germline V gene. The CDR3 extends over 16 amino acids. The V gene lost 0 bases and the J gene lost 7 bases, with 15 bases spanning the gap. DNA for the CDR3: TGCGCCAGCAGCCAAGAATTGGGGGGGGGAAGTGAAAAACTGTTTTTT. Translated: CASSQELGGGSEKLFF.

This clone was seen just once. The chain has TRBV5-1 and TRBJ2-7; tentative D call: TRBD1 (6 bases). The CDR3 contains 14 residues. Germline values: CDR1 SGHRS, CDR2 YFSETQ. Trimming removed 4 bases from V and 3 bases from J, with 14 bases in between. The CDR3, as DNA: TGCGCCAGCAGCCCCCCCTCAGGGGTCTACGAGCAGTACTTC. This encodes CASSPPSGVYEQYF. Full variable domain (remainder filled in from reference TRBV5-1 and TRBJ2-7): KAGVTQTPRYLIKTRGQQVTLSCSPISGHRSVSWYQQTPGQGLQFLFEYFSETQRNKGNFPGRFSGRQFSNSRSEMNVSTLELGDSALYLCASSPPSGVYEQYFGPGTRLTVT.

This chain uses TRBV7-8 with TRBJ2-1; 7 bases fit TRBD2. V lost 0 bases and J lost 8; bases outside the gene matches: 7. The germline V gene encodes CDR1 SGHVS and CDR2 FQNEAQ. The CDR3 contains 15 residues. CDR3 in DNA: TGTGCCAGCAGCTTAGCTGGCGGGAGTGCCTATGAGCAGTTCTTC. Amino acid sequence: CASSLAGGSAYEQFF.

The V and J genes are TRBV2 and TRBJ2-7; D is possibly TRBD2 (8 bases). Trimming took 7 bases from V and 3 from J, leaving 25 bases between them. This CDR3 comprises 17 residues. Germline CDR1 and CDR2: SNHLY and FYNNEI. CDR3 nucleotides: TGTGCCAGCAAACAGGGGCCGGGGACTAGTGGGTTCTACGAGCAGTACTTC. It codes for CASKQGPGTSGFYEQYF.

V gene TRBV5-6 combines with J gene TRBJ1-5, with TRBD1 as a possible D gene (6 bases). V dropped 4 bases and J dropped 0 bases, with 11 bases sitting between them. Germline CDR1 SGHDT, CDR2 YYEEEE. The CDR3 is 15 amino acids. The CDR3 is CASSMGGHSNQPQHF. Written as DNA, the CDR3 is TGTGCCAGCAGCATGGGGGGACATAGCAATCAGCCCCAGCATTTT.

The chain combines TRBV6-1 with TRBJ2-7; D tentatively fits TRBD1 or TRBD2 (5 bases each). The CDR3 contains 13 residues. Germline CDR1 reads MNHNS; CDR2 reads SASEGT. Trimming stripped 3 bases from V and 1 base from J, with 7 bases between. CDR3 coding DNA: TGTGCCAGCAGTGATTGGGGGTCCTACGAGCAGTACTTC. Encoded protein: CASSDWGSYEQYF.

The rearrangement uses TRBV9 and TRBJ2-4, with D possibly being TRBD1 (6 bases). CDR1 and CDR2 from the germline V gene are SGDLS and YYNGEE. The CDR3 loop spans 14 amino acids. Trimming took 3 bases from V and 11 from J, leaving 18 bases between them. The CDR3 protein is CASSGEEDRLLQYF. The CDR3 DNA reads TGTGCCAGCAGCGGGGAAGAGGACAGATTACTTCAGTACTTC.

The sample holds one count of this clone. The chain recombines TRBV11-2 with TRBJ1-2; 9 bases align to TRBD1. Unmatched junction bases numbered 8, after V lost 3 bases and J lost 6 bases. The CDR3 length is 15 residues. Germline assignment: CDR1 SGHAT and CDR2 FQNNGV. The CDR3 DNA reads as TGTGCCAGCAGCTTTCTGACCACAGGGGGCGATGGCTACACCTTC. It encodes CASSFLTTGGDGYTF.

The chain joins TRBV6-1 to TRBJ2-3, with TRBD1 as a possible D gene (5 bases). CDR1 is MNHNS, CDR2 SASEGT, per germline. The CDR3 consists of 15 residues. With 8 bases removed from V and 5 bases from J, the gap between germline ends came to 20 bases. DNA of the CDR3: TGTGCCAGCCAGGGTAGGGCCAGGGAAGGAGATACGCAGTATTTT. Protein product: CASQGRAREGDTQYF.

This clone was counted a few times. The V and J genes are TRBV9 and TRBJ1-1, with D hard to call. The CDR3 is 14 residues long. Looked up from germline, CDR1 is SGDLS and CDR2 is YYNGEE. The V end lost 4 bases, the J end lost 1 base, and 11 bases lay between the germline ends. The CDR3 reads CASSPPAWNTEAFF. The CDR3 DNA is TGTGCCAGCAGCCCTCCGGCATGGAACACTGAAGCTTTCTTT.

CDR3: CASRTGGGETQYF. In nucleotides, the CDR3 is TGTGCCAGCAGAACAGGAGGAGGTGAGACCCAGTACTTC. V is TRBV7-9 and J is TRBJ2-5; D tentatively reads TRBD1 or TRBD2 (5 bases each). CDR1 is SEHNR, CDR2 FQNEAQ, per germline (reference sequence). The CDR3 contains 13 residues. Trimming left V 6 bases short and J 5 bases short, with 13 bases between.

The chain carries TRBV6-1 and TRBJ2-4; D gene uncertain. Germline CDR1 MNHNS, CDR2 SASEGT. V was trimmed by 4 bases and J by 3 bases, leaving 7 bases between them. The CDR3 spans 13 residues. CDR3 sequence reads: CASSGGIKNIQYF. CDR3 nucleotides: TGTGCCAGCAGTGGTGGGATCAAAAACATTCAGTACTTC.

This chain links TRBV10-3 with TRBJ1-2; TRBD1 might be the D (6 bases). This CDR3 comprises 15 residues. Germline-derived CDR1 and CDR2 are ENHRY and SYGVKD. With 2 bases removed from V and 2 bases from J, the gap between germline ends came to 12 bases. The CDR3 loop reads CAISEPNTGNYGYTF. The CDR3 coding sequence is TGTGCCATCAGTGAGCCTAATACAGGGAACTATGGCTACACCTTC.

The J gene is TRBJ2-6, the V gene TRBV19; TRBD2 agrees at 14 bases. The trim removed 10 bases at V and 0 bases at J, leaving 2 bases unmatched. CDR1 LNHDA and CDR2 SQIVND come from the germline V gene (reference sequence). CDR3 length: 16 amino acids. The CDR3 sequence is CATGLAGGSGANVLTF. The CDR3 nucleotides read TGTGCCACTGGACTAGCGGGAGGCTCTGGGGCCAACGTCCTGACTTTC.